This T cell receptor (beta chain) was recorded in a study of blood T cell repertoires in COVID-19. The protocol was immunoSEQ multiplex PCR, while the TCRdb copy is restricted to in-frame clones and leaves out a portion. The table has 150,000 to 200,000 clones, more than 70% seen once; the top ten hold around a sixth. The CDR3 has 17 amino acids. The germline V gene has CDR1 SGHNT and CDR2 YENEEA. V was clipped by 5 bases and J by 4 bases; unmatched bases: 11. The clonotype originates from a person aged 65 to 79 with COVID-19, enrolled during active disease. This chain links TRBV11-3 with TRBJ2-1; 10 bases match TRBD2. Sequenced input: peripheral blood. CDR3 region: CASSKGVAGGLYNEQFF. CDR3 bases: TGTGCCAGCAGCAAAGGGGTAGCGGGGGGTCTATACAATGAGCAGTTCTTC. The whole variable domain, filled in from reference TRBV11-3 and TRBJ2-1, reads EAGVVQSPRYKIIEKKQPVAFWCNPISGHNTLYWYLQNLGQGPELLIRYENEEAVDDSQLPKDRFSAERLKGVDSTLKIQPAELGDSAVYLCASSKGVAGGLYNEQFFGPGTRLTVL.